Listed below are T cell receptor beta chains from one sample, sequenced in a study of molecular identifiers for immune sequencing clone quantification. One entry per CDR3 protein, called by TCRdb with MiXCR from the PCR reads. Of approximately 670,000 distinct CDR3 sequences in the sample, 15% to 20% are singletons; the top ten hold around 0.86%. Material for sequencing was naive CD8+ T cells from blood, with Jurkat cell RNA spiked in. The source is a human donor in good health. Some libraries in this study had Jurkat cell RNA spiked in. Each CDR3 is given with its conserved first and last residue.

J gene	V gene	CDR3 protein
TRBJ2-5	TRBV2	CASSEALWTSGGETQYF
TRBJ1-6	TRBV30	CAWSGERGLPPPHSPLHF
TRBJ1-6	TRBV28	CASVPPGQNNSPLHF
TRBJ2-1	TRBV19	CASSWQGALDEQFF
TRBJ2-7	TRBV9	CASSVVAGGYEQYF
TRBJ1-3	TRBV27	CASSMDGNSGNTIYF
TRBJ2-7	TRBV19	CASSNTGEPYEQYF
TRBJ2-5	TRBV6-5	CASTTGLEAQETQYF
TRBJ2-2	TRBV5-4	CASSLETGGTGELFF
TRBJ2-7	TRBV7-9	CASSSTEPGTGGYEQYF
TRBJ2-2	TRBV28	CASSSGTNTGERFF
TRBJ2-5	TRBV21-1	CASTPRGPSQETQYF
TRBJ2-7	TRBV7-6	CASSPGQGAAYEQYF
TRBJ1-3	TRBV7-9	CASTDTRLSGNTIYF
TRBJ2-7	TRBV7-9	CASSVSGTGRAYEQYF
TRBJ2-1	TRBV5-1	CASSPDPMQDNEQFF
TRBJ2-2	TRBV3-1	CASSQGDPINTGELFF
TRBJ1-1	TRBV6-5	CASSQWAHTEAFF